The clone carrying this TCR beta chain was detected only a few times. Its antigen remains unidentified. The data derive from a study of regulatory T cells in long-lasting Graves disease. The study's findings and limits: Public clonotype sharing was higher in persistent than newly diagnosed patients. It is possible that accuracy was reduced by the small size of the sample. Persistent-disease Graves' patients showed less TCR diversity than new cases. Repertoires from persistent disease leaned toward TRBV28, TRBJ1-2 and TRBJ2-5.

Building the TCR beta libraries relied on iRepertoire HTBI primers, and CDR3 regions underwent Arm-PCR. TCRdb recomputed calls from the multiplex PCR reads with MiXCR, one row per CDR3 protein. The sample shows roughly 450,000 distinct CDR3 sequences, roughly 20% of them seen only once. Time point indicated: persistent/refractory GD, antithyroid drugs over 5 years with positive TRAb. After RNA was extracted from PBMCs, the TCR library was made from it. Germline assignment: CDR1 DFQATT and CDR2 SNEGSKA (reference sequence). The CDR3 loop spans 14 amino acids. The V end lost 2 bases, the J end lost 0 bases, and 11 bases lay between the germline ends.

The specimen comprised peripheral blood mononuclear cells (PBMCs), sampled when the disease was refractory, from a patient treated with antithyroid drugs. This receptor was taken from a female donor with Graves disease. The rearrangement joins TRBV20-1 to TRBJ2-7; D not certain. The CDR3 sequence is CSARRRAYSYEQYF. CDR3 nucleotide sequence: TGCAGTGCTAGAAGAAGGGCCTACTCCTACGAGCAGTACTTC.